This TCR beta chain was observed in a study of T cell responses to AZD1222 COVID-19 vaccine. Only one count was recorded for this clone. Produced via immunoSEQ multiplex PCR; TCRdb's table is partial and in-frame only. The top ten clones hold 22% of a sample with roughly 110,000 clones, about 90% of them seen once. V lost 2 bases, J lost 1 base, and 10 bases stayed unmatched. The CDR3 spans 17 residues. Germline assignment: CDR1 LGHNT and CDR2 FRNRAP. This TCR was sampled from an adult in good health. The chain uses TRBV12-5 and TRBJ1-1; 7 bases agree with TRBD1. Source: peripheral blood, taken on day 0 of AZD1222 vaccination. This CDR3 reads CASGLPPRTGPNTEAFF. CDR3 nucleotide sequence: TGTGCTAGTGGTTTGCCTCCACGGACAGGACCGAACACTGAAGCTTTCTTT. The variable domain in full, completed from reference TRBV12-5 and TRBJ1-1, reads DARVTQTPRHKVTEMGQEVTMRCQPILGHNTVFWYRQTMMQGLELLAYFRNRAPLDDSGMPKDRFSAEMPDATLATLKIQPSEPRDSAVYFCASGLPPRTGPNTEAFFGQGTRLTVV.